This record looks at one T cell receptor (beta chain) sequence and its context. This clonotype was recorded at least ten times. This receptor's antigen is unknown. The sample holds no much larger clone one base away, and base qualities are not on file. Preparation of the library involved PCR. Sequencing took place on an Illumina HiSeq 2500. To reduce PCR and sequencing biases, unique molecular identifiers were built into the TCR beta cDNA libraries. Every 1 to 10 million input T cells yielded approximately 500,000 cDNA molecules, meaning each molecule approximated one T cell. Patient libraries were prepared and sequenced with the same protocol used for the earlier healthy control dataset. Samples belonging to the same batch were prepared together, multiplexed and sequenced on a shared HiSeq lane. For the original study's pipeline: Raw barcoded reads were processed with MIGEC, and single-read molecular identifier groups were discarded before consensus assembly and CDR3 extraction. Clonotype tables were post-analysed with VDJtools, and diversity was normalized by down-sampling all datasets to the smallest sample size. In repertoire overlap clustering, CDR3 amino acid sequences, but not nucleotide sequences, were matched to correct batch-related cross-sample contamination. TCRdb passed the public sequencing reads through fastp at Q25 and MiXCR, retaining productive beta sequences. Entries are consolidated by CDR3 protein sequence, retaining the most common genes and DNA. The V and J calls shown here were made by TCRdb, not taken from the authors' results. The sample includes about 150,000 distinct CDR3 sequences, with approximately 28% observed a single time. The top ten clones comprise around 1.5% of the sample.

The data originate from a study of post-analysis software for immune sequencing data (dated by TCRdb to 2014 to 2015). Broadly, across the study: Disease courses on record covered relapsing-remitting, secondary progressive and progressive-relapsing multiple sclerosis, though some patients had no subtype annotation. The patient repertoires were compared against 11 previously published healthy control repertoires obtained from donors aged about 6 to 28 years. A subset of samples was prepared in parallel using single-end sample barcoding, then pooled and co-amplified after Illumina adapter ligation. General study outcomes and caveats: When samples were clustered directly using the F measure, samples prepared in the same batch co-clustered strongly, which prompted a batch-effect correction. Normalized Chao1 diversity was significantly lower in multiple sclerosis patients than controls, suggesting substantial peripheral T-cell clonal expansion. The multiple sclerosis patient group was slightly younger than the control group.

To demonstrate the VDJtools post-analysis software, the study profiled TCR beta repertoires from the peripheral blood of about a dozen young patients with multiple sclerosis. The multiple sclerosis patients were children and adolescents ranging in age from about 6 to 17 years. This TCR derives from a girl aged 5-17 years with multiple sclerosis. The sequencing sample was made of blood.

The nucleotide sequence is TGTGCCATCAGTACGGGACAGTCTAGCACAGATACGCAGTATTTT. It is translated as CAISTGQSSTDTQYF. Recombination connected TRBV10-3 to TRBJ2-3; TRBD1 agrees with 7 junctional bases. The germline V gene yields ENHRY for CDR1 and SYGVKD for CDR2. Clipping removes 5 bases from V and 0 bases from J, with 5 as the unmatched junction base count. The CDR3 starts with the cysteine, ends with the phenylalanine, and has 15 residues. CDR3 DNA only is kept here, 45 bases in frame from base 1.